Listed below are T cell receptor beta chains from one sample, sequenced in a study of shared T cell receptors in the human thymus. Only in-frame clones appear in the TCRdb table, and some are missing; sequencing was by immunoSEQ multiplex PCR. The repertoire includes under 700,000 clones, approximately 80% of them detected once, and about 0.012% sits in the top ten. These data were likewise used in another study, on human thymus T cells.

The source material was thymocytes. Source of these receptors: a boy in the first two years of life with a congenital heart defect. CDR3s include the opening cysteine and the closing phenylalanine or tryptophan. D genes are given only for firm matches. Clone size is given for some rows only: seen once, a few or many times, or a class if the clone is expanded.

J | D | size | V | DNA | CDR3
TRBJ2-7 | TRBD2 | few | TRBV6-1 | TGTGCCAGCAGTGAAGGGCGGGAGTCATCCTACGAGCAGTACTTC | CASSEGRESSYEQYF
TRBJ2-7 | TRBD1 | NA | TRBV27 | TGTGCCAGCACCCACCTCAAGGGGGCCTCTTACTACGAGCAGTACTTC | CASTHLKGASYYEQYF
TRBJ1-2 | NA | NA | TRBV25-1 | TGTGCCAGCAGTGAATGGGAACAGGGCTATGGCTACACCTTC | CASSEWEQGYGYTF
TRBJ2-1 | TRBD2 | once | TRBV4-2 | TGTGCCAGCAGCACCGGACTAGCGGGAAACAATGAGCAGTTCTTC | CASSTGLAGNNEQFF
TRBJ2-7 | TRBD2 | NA | TRBV30 | TGTGCCTGGAGTGTACGAATAGCGGGAGGGAACGAGCAGTACTTC | CAWSVRIAGGNEQYF
TRBJ1-3 | NA | few | TRBV28 | TGTGCCAGCAGTTTGCAAACAGGGCTTTCTGGAAACACCATATATTTT | CASSLQTGLSGNTIYF
TRBJ1-2 | TRBD1 | NA | TRBV7-2 | TGTGCCAGCAGCTTAGTCCTCTCACAGGGGCGCGGCTACACCTTC | CASSLVLSQGRGYTF
TRBJ1-1 | NA | NA | TRBV19 | TGTGCCAGTAGTATAGAGGAGGGTTCGACTGAAGCTTTCTTT | CASSIEEGSTEAFF
TRBJ1-5 | NA | NA | TRBV14 | TGTGCCAGCAGCCAAGATCGATCAGGGAGGTCGAGCAATCAGCCCCAGCATTTT | CASSQDRSGRSSNQPQHF
TRBJ2-3 | TRBD2 | once | TRBV11-2 | TGTGCCAGCAGCTTAGACGGACTAGCGGGAGGATTATCCACAGATACGCAGTATTTT | CASSLDGLAGGLSTDTQYF
TRBJ2-7 | NA | NA | TRBV19 | TGTGCCAGTAGTATACTCTATCCAAACCTTTCCTACGAGCAGTACTTC | CASSILYPNLSYEQYF
TRBJ2-3 | TRBD2 | NA | TRBV7-8 | TGTGCCAGCAGGGGGGGGGAAGCCCGGAGTACGCAGTATTTT | CASRGGEARSTQYF
TRBJ2-3 | TRBD2 | NA | TRBV11-2 | TGTGCCAGCAGCTTAGATCCTAGCGGGAGGCCCTTAGTCACAGATACGCAGTATTTT | CASSLDPSGRPLVTDTQYF
TRBJ2-7 | TRBD2 | few | TRBV27 | TGTGCCAGCAGTTCGGGGACTAGTCAGCAGTACTTC | CASSSGTSQQYF
TRBJ2-1 | NA | few | TRBV14 | TGTGCCAGCAGCCCGTGCCCTCCAGACAATGAGCAGTTCTTC | CASSPCPPDNEQFF
TRBJ1-1 | TRBD1 | few | TRBV5-1 | TGCGCCAGCAGCCTGGACCAGGCCGGGACAGGGGCTAGGACTGAAGCTTTCTTT | CASSLDQAGTGARTEAFF
TRBJ2-2 | NA | NA | TRBV5-1 | TGCGCCAGCACCGGCGGCACCGGGGAGCTGTTTTTT | CASTGGTGELFF
TRBJ2-7 | TRBD2 | NA | TRBV19 | TGTGCCACACTAGCGGGAGCAAATAAGCAGTACTTC | CATLAGANKQYF
TRBJ2-1 | TRBD1 | few | TRBV6-1 | TGTGCCAGCAGTGATCCGGGACAGGTCTACAATGAGCAGTTCTTC | CASSDPGQVYNEQFF
TRBJ2-7 | NA | few | TRBV5-5 | TGTGCCAGCAGCCGACAGGAGGCAACCTACGAGCAGTACTTC | CASSRQEATYEQYF
TRBJ2-7 | TRBD1 | NA | TRBV12-5 | TGTGCTAGTGGCAACCCGAGACAGGGGGCAAAGAACGAGCAGTACTTC | CASGNPRQGAKNEQYF
TRBJ2-3 | NA | once | TRBV27 | TGTGCCAGCAGTTTAGGGGGGGCCAAAGATACGCAGTATTTT | CASSLGGAKDTQYF
TRBJ2-1 | TRBD1 | NA | TRBV28 | TGTGCCAGCAGTTTCCCTTCCCGAGGACAGGGCACCTACAATGAGCAGTTCTTC | CASSFPSRGQGTYNEQFF
TRBJ2-1 | NA | few | TRBV19 | TGTGCCAGTAGCGGAGACAATGAGCAGTTCTTC | CASSGDNEQFF
TRBJ2-1 | TRBD2 | NA | TRBV19 | TGTGCCAGTAGGGGCCTGAGCGGGAGGGCCGGGAGGAATGAGCAGTTCTTC | CASRGLSGRAGRNEQFF
TRBJ2-5 | TRBD2 | once | TRBV19 | TGTGCCAGTAACGCCGGGACTAGCGCCCAAGAGACCCAGTACTTC | CASNAGTSAQETQYF
TRBJ1-2 | NA | NA | TRBV4-1 | TGCGCCAGCAGCCAAGTGACCGCTAACGCGGGGGGCTACACCTTC | CASSQVTANAGGYTF
TRBJ2-5 | TRBD2 | NA | TRBV14 | TGTGCCAGCAGCCAAGATCCGCGGGAGAAGGCAGAGACCCAGTACTTC | CASSQDPREKAETQYF
TRBJ2-7 | TRBD1 | NA | TRBV7-2 | TGTGCCAGCAGCTACCTCCGGACAGGGCCCAGCGAGCAGTACTTC | CASSYLRTGPSEQYF
TRBJ2-3 | TRBD2 | NA | TRBV28 | TGTGCCACGGAGCGGGACCATACGCAGTATTTT | CATERDHTQYF
TRBJ1-1 | TRBD1 | few | TRBV5-6 | TGTGCCAGCAGCTTTCAACAGGGGAAGAACACTGAAGCTTTCTTT | CASSFQQGKNTEAFF
TRBJ2-1 | TRBD2 | NA | TRBV9 | TGTGCCAGCAGCCCCATAGCGGGAGCATCCTACAATGAGCAGTTCTTC | CASSPIAGASYNEQFF